Only a few counts were recorded for the clone carrying this T cell receptor (beta chain). The record originates from a study of identical twins. This CDR3 has 16 residues. V shed 2 bases and J shed 2 bases, with 10 bases lying between them. CDR1 and CDR2 (germline): SGHDN, FVKESK. TCRdb re-called the 5' RACE reads with MiXCR, one entry per CDR3 protein. Counted here are 300,000 to 400,000 distinct CDR3 sequences, roughly 9% occurring once; the ten biggest clones make up approximately 9.3%. The chain couples TRBV14 to TRBJ2-6; no firm D call. The sequence derives from a woman aged 50 to 60 in good health. Sequenced input: naive T cells sorted from blood. The CDR3 spells CASSQNRWAGANVLTF. In nucleotides, the CDR3 is TGTGCCAGCAGCCAAAATCGGTGGGCTGGGGCCAACGTCCTGACTTTC.